What follows are 15 T cell receptor beta chains derived from one specimen sequenced in a study of PD-L1 blockade in urothelial cancer. Time point denoted: pretreatment peripheral blood. Repertoires were generated with immunoSEQ multiplex PCR, while TCRdb's copy carries only in-frame clones and drops some. The sample consists of 95,000 or so clones, around 87% of them appearing once. Sequences were derived from PBMCs, sampled around atezolizumab (anti-PD-L1) treatment. These TCRs come from a man between 60 and 75 years old with urothelial cancer.

V and J are TRBV28 and TRBJ2-3, with 10 positions matching TRBD2. The CDR3 spans 15 residues. Germline values: CDR1 MDHEN, CDR2 SYDVKM. Germline trimming cut 3 bases from V and 5 bases from J; bases unmatched to any gene: 5. In nucleotides, the CDR3 is TGTGCCAGCAGTTTGGCTAGCGGGGGATTAGATACGCAGTATTTT. Translation: CASSLASGGLDTQYF.

J is TRBJ2-5 and V is TRBV7-2, with TRBD1 matching over 8 bases. CDR1 SGHTA and CDR2 FQGNSA come from the germline V gene. This CDR3 is built from 14 residues. V gave up 5 bases and J gave up 3 bases; unmatched junction bases: 5. CDR3 loop: CASSPGQEKETQYF. Here the CDR3 DNA reads TGTGCCAGCAGCCCGGGACAGGAAAAAGAGACCCAGTACTTC.

The chain joins TRBV21-1 to TRBJ1-3; TRBD1, as called in the table, went unchecked against the DNA. TRBV21-1 is a pseudogene locus. The CDR3 is made up of 13 amino acids. In nucleotides, the CDR3 is TGTGCCAGCAGCAAAGGCAGGGGGAACACCATATATTTT. Encoded protein: CASSKGRGNTIYF.

The rearrangement links TRBV5-1 to TRBJ1-6; TRBD1 is a possible D gene (5 bases). This CDR3 spans 15 amino acids. Between the trimmed V and J ends, which lost 2 bases and 4 bases, there was a span of 10 bases. The germline gives CDR1 SGHRS, CDR2 YFSETQ. In nucleotides, the CDR3 is TGCGCCAGCAGCTTCCAGGGCCTTTATAATTCACCCCTCCACTTT. Translating it yields CASSFQGLYNSPLHF. The full variable domain, with the rest looked up from reference TRBV5-1 and TRBJ1-6, is KAGVTQTPRYLIKTRGQQVTLSCSPISGHRSVSWYQQTPGQGLQFLFEYFSETQRNKGNFPGRFSGRQFSNSRSEMNVSTLELGDSALYLCASSFQGLYNSPLHFGNGTRLTVT.

The V call is TRBV9, the J call TRBJ2-5; 9 bases agree with TRBD1. The CDR3 is 14 amino acids. The germline CDR1 and CDR2 sequences are SGDLS and YYNGEE. After removal of 4 bases from V and 3 bases from J, the junction contained 4 bases not matched to a gene. This CDR3 reads CASSTRTGEETQYF. The CDR3 nucleotides are TGTGCCAGCAGCACAAGGACAGGGGAAGAGACCCAGTACTTC. Looking up the rest from reference TRBV9 and TRBJ2-5 gives the full variable domain: DSGVTQTPKHLITATGQRVTLRCSPRSGDLSVYWYQQSLDQGLQFLIQYYNGEERAKGNILERFSAQQFPDLHSELNLSSLELGDSALYFCASSTRTGEETQYFGPGTRLLVL.

The chain recombines TRBV25-1 with TRBJ2-2, with D possibly being TRBD1 (5 bases). Looked up from germline, CDR1 is MGHDK and CDR2 is SYGVNS. The CDR3 is made up of 16 amino acids. V gave up 2 bases and J gave up 4 bases, with 14 bases separating them. This chain's CDR3 is CASSEDRSSLTGELFF. The CDR3 nucleotides read TGTGCCAGCAGTGAAGACAGATCTTCTCTCACCGGGGAGCTGTTTTTT. Looking up the rest from reference TRBV25-1 and TRBJ2-2 gives the full variable domain: EADIYQTPRYLVIGTGKKITLECSQTMGHDKMYWYQQDPGMELHLIHYSYGVNSTEKGDLSSESTVSRIRTEHFPLTLESARPSHTSQYLCASSEDRSSLTGELFFGEGSRLTVL.

The chain employs TRBV7-9 and TRBJ2-3, with D tentatively TRBD1 (5 bases). Germline V gives CDR1 SEHNR, CDR2 FQNEAQ (reference sequence). V gave up 5 bases and J gave up 0 bases, with 9 bases separating them. The CDR3 sequence is 14 residues long. The CDR3 protein is CASSTGLSTDTQYF. For the CDR3, the DNA is TGTGCCAGCAGCACAGGCCTCAGCACAGATACGCAGTATTTT. The whole variable domain, filled in from reference TRBV7-9 and TRBJ2-3, reads DTGVSQNPRHKITKRGQNVTFRCDPISEHNRLYWYRQTLGQGPEFLTYFQNEAQLEKSRLLSDRFSAERPKGSFSTLEIQRTEQGDSAMYLCASSTGLSTDTQYFGPGTRLTVL.

CDR3 nucleotide sequence: TGTGCCAGCCGAACAGGGTGGGATGAGCAGTTCTTC. Residues: CASRTGWDEQFF. J is TRBJ2-1 and V is TRBV27, with D possibly matching TRBD1 (6 bases). The CDR3 loop spans 12 amino acids. The V gene's germline CDR1 is MNHEY and CDR2 SMNVEV (reference sequence). The germline V and J ends were trimmed by 8 bases and 8 bases, with 13 bases remaining between them.

This sequence joins TRBV18 and TRBJ2-5; 9 positions agree with TRBD1. Germline V gives CDR1 KGHSH, CDR2 LQKENI. The CDR3 extends over 14 amino acids. J was trimmed by 5 bases and V by 5 bases; bases with no gene match: 6. In DNA, the CDR3 is TGTGCCAGCTCATCGGGACAGGGCGGCGAGACCCAGTACTTC. Translation: CASSSGQGGETQYF. The whole variable domain, remainder taken from reference TRBV18 and TRBJ2-5, is NAGVMQNPRHLVRRRGQEARLRCSPMKGHSHVYWYRQLPEEGLKFMVYLQKENIIDESGMPKERFSAEFPKEGPSILRIQQVVRGDSAAYFCASSSGQGGETQYFGPGTRLLVL.

The V and J genes are TRBV18 and TRBJ1-2, with D tentatively TRBD1 (6 bases). The germline CDR1 and CDR2 sequences are KGHSH and LQKENI. V lost 3 bases, J lost 4 bases, and 18 bases lay in between. The CDR3 has 16 amino acids. The CDR3 bases are TGTGCCAGCTCACCGCCTGGCTTACAGGGAACCTATGGCTACACCTTC. This codes for CASSPPGLQGTYGYTF. The full variable domain, with the rest looked up from reference TRBV18 and TRBJ1-2, is NAGVMQNPRHLVRRRGQEARLRCSPMKGHSHVYWYRQLPEEGLKFMVYLQKENIIDESGMPKERFSAEFPKEGPSILRIQQVVRGDSAAYFCASSPPGLQGTYGYTFGSGTRLTVV.

The chain couples TRBV2 to TRBJ2-7; TRBD2 might be the D (5 bases). The CDR3 is 12 amino acids. Looked up from germline, CDR1 is SNHLY and CDR2 is FYNNEI. Trimming took 6 bases from V and 3 from J, leaving 9 bases between them. The CDR3 sequence is CASRDSVYEQYF. The CDR3 DNA sequence: TGTGCCAGCAGGGACTCCGTCTACGAGCAGTACTTC.

This clone was seen a single time. The genes are TRBV5-4 and TRBJ2-2, with TRBD2 matching 8 bases. V shed 0 bases, J shed 6 bases, and the junction held 10 bases outside the gene matches. CDR3 length equals 17 residues. The germline V gene encodes CDR1 SGHNT and CDR2 YYREEE (reference sequence). DNA for the CDR3: TGTGCCAGCAGCTTGGCCCTCGGGGGGGCCGTCGCCGGGGAGCTGTTTTTT. Translation gives CASSLALGGAVAGELFF.

This clone came up once. The V and J genes are TRBV7-2 and TRBJ2-5; 8 bases fit TRBD1. The CDR3 is 14 amino acids. The junction had 7 bases not matched to a gene; V was cut back by 6 bases and J by 4 bases. CDR1 and CDR2 (germline): SGHTA, FQGNSA. The CDR3 sequence: CASSQGGTGETQYF. The CDR3 nucleotides are TGTGCCAGCAGTCAAGGGGGGACAGGAGAGACCCAGTACTTC.

This chain connects TRBV4-3 to TRBJ1-2; tentatively, D is TRBD1 (5 bases). Germline V lookup: CDR1 LGHNA, CDR2 YSLEER. V shed 0 bases and J shed 8 bases, with 19 bases lying between them. This CDR3 contains 16 residues. The CDR3 DNA sequence: TGCGCCAGCAGCCAAGATGGCCCCCTCAGGGCATGGGGCTACACCTTC. Translating gives CASSQDGPLRAWGYTF.

The chain carries TRBV11-2 and TRBJ2-3; D uncertain. Germline CDR1 is SGHAT and CDR2 is FQNNGV. The CDR3 extends over 17 amino acids. V was trimmed by 0 bases and J by 1 base, leaving 14 bases between them. This chain's CDR3 is CASSLDAYGLGTDTQYF. The CDR3 DNA reads as TGTGCCAGCAGCTTAGATGCCTATGGGCTTGGCACAGATACGCAGTATTTT.